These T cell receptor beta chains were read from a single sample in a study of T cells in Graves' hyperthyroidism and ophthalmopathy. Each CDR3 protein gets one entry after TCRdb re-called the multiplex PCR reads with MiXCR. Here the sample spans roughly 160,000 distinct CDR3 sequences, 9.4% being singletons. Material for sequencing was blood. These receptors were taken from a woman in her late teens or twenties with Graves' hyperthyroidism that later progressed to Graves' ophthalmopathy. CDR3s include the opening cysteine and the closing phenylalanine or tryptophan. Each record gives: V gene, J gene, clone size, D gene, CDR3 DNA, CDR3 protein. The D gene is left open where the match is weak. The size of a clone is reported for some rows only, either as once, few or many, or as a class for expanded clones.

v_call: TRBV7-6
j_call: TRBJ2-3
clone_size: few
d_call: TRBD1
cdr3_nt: TGTGCCAGCAGCGACCGGGACAGGACAGATACGCAGTATTTT
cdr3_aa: CASSDRDRTDTQYF

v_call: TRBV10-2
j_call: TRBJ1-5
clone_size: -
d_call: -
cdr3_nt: TGCGCCAGCAGTCAAACAGGGAATCATATCAATCAGCCCCAGCATTTT
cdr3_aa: CASSQTGNHINQPQHF

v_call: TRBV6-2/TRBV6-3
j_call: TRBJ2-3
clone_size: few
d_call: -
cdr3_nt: TGTGCCAGCATGTCTCTCACAGATACGCAGTATTTT
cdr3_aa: CASMSLTDTQYF

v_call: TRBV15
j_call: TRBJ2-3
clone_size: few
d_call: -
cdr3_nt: TGTGCCACCAGCAGGGAGGGCCAGCCCACAGATACGCAGTATTTT
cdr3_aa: CATSREGQPTDTQYF

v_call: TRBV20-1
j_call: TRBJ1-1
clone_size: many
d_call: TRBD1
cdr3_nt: TGCAGCACAGGGGGTTGGAACACTGAAGCTTTCTTT
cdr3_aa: CSTGGWNTEAFF

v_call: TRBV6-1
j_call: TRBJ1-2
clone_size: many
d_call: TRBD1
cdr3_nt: TGTGCCAGCAGTGAAAATGCCGGGGACAGGGGGCTATCTGGCTACACCTTC
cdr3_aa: CASSENAGDRGLSGYTF

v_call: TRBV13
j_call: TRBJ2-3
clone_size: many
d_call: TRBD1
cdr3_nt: TGTGCCAGCAGCTTAGGATGGGGACAGGCTACGCAGTATTTT
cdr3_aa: CASSLGWGQATQYF

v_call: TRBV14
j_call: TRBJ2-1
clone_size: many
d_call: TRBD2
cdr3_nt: TGTGCCAGCAGCCGCGGACTAGCGGGACCCGTACGCAATGAGCAGTTCTTC
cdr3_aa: CASSRGLAGPVRNEQFF

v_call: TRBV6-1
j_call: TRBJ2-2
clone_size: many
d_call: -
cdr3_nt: TGTGCCAGCCGGGGCCTAAACACCGGGGAGCTGTTTTTT
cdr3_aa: CASRGLNTGELFF

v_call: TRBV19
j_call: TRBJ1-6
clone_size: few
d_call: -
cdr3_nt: TGTGCCAGTAGCCGCCAGCAGGATTCACCCCTCCACTTT
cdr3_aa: CASSRQQDSPLHF

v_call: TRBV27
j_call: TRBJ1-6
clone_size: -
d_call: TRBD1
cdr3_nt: TGTGCCAGCAGTCCAAATACAGGGGGCCGGTCACCCCTCCACTTT
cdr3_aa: CASSPNTGGRSPLHF

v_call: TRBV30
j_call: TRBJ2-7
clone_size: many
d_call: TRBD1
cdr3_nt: TGTGCCTGGAGTGTACAGGGGGAGGAGCAGTACTTC
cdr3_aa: CAWSVQGEEQYF

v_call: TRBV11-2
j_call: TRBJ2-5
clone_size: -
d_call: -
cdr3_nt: TGTGCCAGCAGCCCGGGAGAGGGGGGAGAGACCCAGTACTTC
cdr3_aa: CASSPGEGGETQYF

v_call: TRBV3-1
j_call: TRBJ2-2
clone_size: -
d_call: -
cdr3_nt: TGTGCCAGCAGGCAAATGACCTCCGGGGAGCTGTTTTTT
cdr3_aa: CASRQMTSGELFF

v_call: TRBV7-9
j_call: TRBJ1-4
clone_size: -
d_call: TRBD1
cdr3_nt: TGTGCCAGCAGCTTAAGGGACAGCCGAGCCCGGGGGGAAAAACTGTTTTTT
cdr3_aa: CASSLRDSRARGEKLFF

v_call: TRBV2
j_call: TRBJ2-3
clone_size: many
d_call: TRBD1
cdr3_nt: TGTGCCAGCAGACAGGGGCCGATAAACACAGATACGCAGTATTTT
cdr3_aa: CASRQGPINTDTQYF

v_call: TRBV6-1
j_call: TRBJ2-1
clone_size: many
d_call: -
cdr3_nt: TGTGCCAGCAGGAGTGATGGGGGCGGATCCTACAATGAGCAGTTCTTC
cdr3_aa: CASRSDGGGSYNEQFF

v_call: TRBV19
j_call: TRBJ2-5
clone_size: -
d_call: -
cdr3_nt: TGTGCCAGTAGTATAGACTTCATGCCCCAAGAGACCCAGTACTTC
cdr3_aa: CASSIDFMPQETQYF

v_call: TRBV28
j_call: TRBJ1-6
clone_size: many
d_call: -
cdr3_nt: TGTGCCAGCAGTTTCAGTGGACGGGCAGGGGTTTTCCACTTT
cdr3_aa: CASSFSGRAGVFHF

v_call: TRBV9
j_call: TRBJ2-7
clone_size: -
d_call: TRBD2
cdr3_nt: TGTGCCAGCAGCGTAGATCGGGGGGGAGAGCAGTACTTC
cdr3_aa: CASSVDRGGEQYF

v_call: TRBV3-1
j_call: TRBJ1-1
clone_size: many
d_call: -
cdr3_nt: TGTGCCAGCAGCCGACTTCAGGGGGAAGCTTTCTTT
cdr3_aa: CASSRLQGEAFF

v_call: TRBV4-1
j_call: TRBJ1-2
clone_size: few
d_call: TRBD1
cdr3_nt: TGCGCCAGCAGCCAATTAAAGGACAGGGGGCGAAGTGACTATGGCTACACCTTC
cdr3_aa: CASSQLKDRGRSDYGYTF

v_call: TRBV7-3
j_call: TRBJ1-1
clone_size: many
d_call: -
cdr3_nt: TGTGCCAGCAGCTTAAAGGGAGGGGGTGAAGCTTTCTTT
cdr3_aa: CASSLKGGGEAFF

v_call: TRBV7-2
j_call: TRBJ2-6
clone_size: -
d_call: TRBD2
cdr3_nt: TGTGCCAGCAGCTTACGGGGGGGGCGGGAGGTAAGCTTTGGGGCCAACGTCCTGACTTTC
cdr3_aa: CASSLRGGREVSFGANVLTF

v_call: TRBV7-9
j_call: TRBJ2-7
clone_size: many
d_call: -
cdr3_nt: TGTGCCAGCAGCTTAGCCATTGGCGAGCAGTACTTC
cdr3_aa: CASSLAIGEQYF

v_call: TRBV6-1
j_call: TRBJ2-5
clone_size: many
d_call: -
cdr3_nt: TGTGCCAGTCGGATAACCCGGGACGCGCGCTTTGTGGCGACCCAGTACTTC
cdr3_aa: CASRITRDARFVATQYF

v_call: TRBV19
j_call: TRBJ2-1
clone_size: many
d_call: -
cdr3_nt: TGTGCCAGTAGTATTCGGGGGGCGGGGAGCTCCTACAATGAGCAGTTCTTC
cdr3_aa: CASSIRGAGSSYNEQFF